This TCR beta chain was observed in a study of blood T cell repertoires in COVID-19. Germline-derived CDR1 and CDR2 are LNHNV and YYDKDF (reference sequence). J gave up 8 bases and V 1 base, and 0 bases lay outside the gene matches. The CDR3 loop spans 14 amino acids. Data came from immunoSEQ multiplex PCR; TCRdb stores just in-frame clones and leaves some out. The sample has about 170,000 clones; about 89% are singletons. Two negative PCRs, clearance, or symptom resolution were required of recovered Cohort 3 donors. The chain combines TRBV15 with TRBJ1-6; 9 nucleotides agree with TRBD1. This TCR was sampled from a woman aged 18-35 years who had recovered from COVID-19. The specimen sequenced was PBMCs or T cells enriched from blood (not recorded which). Written as DNA, the CDR3 is TGTGCCACCAGCAGAGGGGACAGGGATTCACCCCTCCACTTT. Its translation is CATSRGDRDSPLHF.